The T cell receptor beta chain under discussion was sequenced for a study of vaccination effects on CD4 cells after COVID-19 (dated by TCRdb to the early 2020s). Regarding the research as a whole: To identify antigen-specific CD4+ T cell clonotypes by their expansion, the ViraFEST assay first stimulated PBMC with viral peptide pools and then applied TCR sequencing. Each participant got two doses of an mRNA SARS-CoV-2 vaccine, either BNT162b2 or mRNA-1273. Under 2.5 million PBMC per well were cultured with 10 ug/ml peptides in IMDM containing approximately 4.5% human AB serum, about 9 IU/ml IL-2 and gentamicin. SARS-CoV-2 spike-specific CD4+ TCR repertoires from before and after mRNA vaccination were compared in COVID-19 convalescent patients and in infection-naive vaccine recipients. The full study included 9 to 10 COVID-19 convalescent patients and a handful of SARS-CoV-2-naive healthy vaccine recipients. In the study, cultures from other donors were sequenced using the Oncomine TCR Beta short-read assay on an Illumina iSeq 100.

Results and caveats for the whole study, not just this receptor: Among healthy vaccine recipients, nearly all vaccine-induced clones were SARS-CoV-2 mono-reactive, and only 1 of 255 was cross-reactive with common cold coronaviruses. Clones induced by infection and clones induced by vaccination both contracted markedly at late timepoints after vaccination, which fits with T cell responses waning over time. Only a small number of convalescent patients were included, and no early post-infection timepoints were available, which limited the study.

After less than eleven days of culture, CD4+ T cells were isolated with the EasySep CD4+ T cell isolation kit. Negative nucleocapsid antibody results before and after vaccination confirmed that the healthy vaccine recipients had no prior SARS-CoV-2 infection. Half of the culture medium was replaced with fresh IL-2-containing medium on days 3 and 7. Unless otherwise noted, each peptide stimulation condition was cultured in triplicate wells. Using Ficoll-Paque Plus gradient centrifugation, PBMC were separated from whole blood and then either used fresh or cryopreserved at -140C. Genomic DNA was extracted from cultured CD4+ T cells with the QIAamp micro DNA kit. The germline V gene (reference sequence) gives CDR1 as SGHKS and CDR2 as YYEKEE. V is shortened by 4 bases, J by 1 base, and the region joining them spans 14 bases. The CDR3 contains 15 residues, cysteine and phenylalanine counted. The sequence is cut down to CDR3 DNA, 45 bases in frame from base 1.

Libraries were built with the immunoSEQ multiplex PCR assay. DNA from the cultured and isolated CD4+ T cells underwent TCR beta CDR3 sequencing. On the authors' methods: The analysis removed non-productive TCR sequences, trimmed reads to the CDR3 region, and retained only CDR3s that were 7 or more amino acids long. The MANAFEST web app was used to pick out antigen-specific clonotypes by comparing their expansion in peptide wells with that in reference cultures. For clones to be considered positive, expansion at FDR<0.05 versus reference and all other wells, an odds ratio above 5, and a frequency above 0.1% in two replicate wells were required. Clonotypes significantly expanded in SARS-CoV-2 spike wells and in at least one common cold coronavirus spike condition were defined as cross-reactive. CDR3 similarity was assessed by Levenshtein distance using the stringdist R package, and unrooted trees were constructed with ape in R 3.6.1. This is the immuneACCESS table as TCRdb keeps it, with only in-frame sequences that have V and J called. A part of the clones is gone; compared with another copy, unresolved V genes explain less than half, and the rest is unexplained. V and J calls plus clone size are reproduced from that table; the DNA served to infer D and trimming. Across this sample there are tens of thousands of clones, with around 77% seen only once. The ten largest clonotypes hold roughly 2% of the sample.

To note about this clone: Which antigen it targets is not known. Base qualities were left out, and no much larger clone turns up one base away.

The chain uses TRBV5-5 and TRBJ1-1; no D gene call is confident. The sequences come from CD4+ T cells from PBMCs cultured without peptide, collected before COVID-19 vaccination. This receptor was obtained from a human donor who received a COVID-19 vaccine. The CDR3 sequence is CASSPFGSTNTEAFF. In nucleotides, the sequence is TGTGCCAGCAGCCCGTTTGGCAGCACGAACACTGAAGCTTTCTTT. Outside the CDR3, residues come from the reference TRBV5-5 and TRBJ1-1 proteins, so the full variable domain is: DAGVTQSPTHLIKTRGQQVTLRCSPISGHKSVSWYQQVLGQGPQFIFQYYEKEERGRGNFPDRFSARQFPNYSSELNVNALLLGDSALYLCASSPFGSTNTEAFFGQGTRLTVV.